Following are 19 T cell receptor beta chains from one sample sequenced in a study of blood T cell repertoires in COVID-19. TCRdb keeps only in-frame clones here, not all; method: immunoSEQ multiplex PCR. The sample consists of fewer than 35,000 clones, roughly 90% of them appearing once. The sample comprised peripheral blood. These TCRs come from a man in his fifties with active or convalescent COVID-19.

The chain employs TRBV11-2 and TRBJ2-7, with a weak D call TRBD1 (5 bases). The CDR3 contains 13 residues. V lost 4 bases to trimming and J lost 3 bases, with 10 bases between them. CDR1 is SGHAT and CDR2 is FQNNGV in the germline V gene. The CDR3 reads CASSWGRFYEQYF. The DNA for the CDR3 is TGTGCCAGCAGCTGGGGCAGATTCTACGAGCAGTACTTC.

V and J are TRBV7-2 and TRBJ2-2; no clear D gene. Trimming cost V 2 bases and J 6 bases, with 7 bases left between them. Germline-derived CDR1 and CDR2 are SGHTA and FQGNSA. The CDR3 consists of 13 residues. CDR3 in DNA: TGTGCCAGCAGCTTACCATCCCCCGGGGAGCTGTTTTTT. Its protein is CASSLPSPGELFF.

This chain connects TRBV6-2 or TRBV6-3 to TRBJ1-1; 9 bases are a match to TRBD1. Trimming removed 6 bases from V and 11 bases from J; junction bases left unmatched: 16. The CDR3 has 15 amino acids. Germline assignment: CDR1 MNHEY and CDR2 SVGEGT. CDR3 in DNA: TGTGCCAGCAGCCCCCTGGGTTTGAACAGGGGGCCGGCTTTCTTT. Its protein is CASSPLGLNRGPAFF.

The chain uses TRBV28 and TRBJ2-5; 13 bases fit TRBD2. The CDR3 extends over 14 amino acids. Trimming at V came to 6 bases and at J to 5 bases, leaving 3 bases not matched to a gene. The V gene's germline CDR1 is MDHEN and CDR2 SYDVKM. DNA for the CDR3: TGTGCCAGCAGACGACTAGCGGGAGGTGAGACCCAGTACTTC. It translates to CASRRLAGGETQYF.

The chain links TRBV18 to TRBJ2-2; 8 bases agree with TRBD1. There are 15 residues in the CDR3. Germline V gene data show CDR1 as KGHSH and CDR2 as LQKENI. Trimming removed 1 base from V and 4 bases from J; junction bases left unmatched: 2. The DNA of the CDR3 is TGTGCCAGCTCACCACGGCAGGGGGCCACCGGGGAGCTGTTTTTT. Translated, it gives CASSPRQGATGELFF.

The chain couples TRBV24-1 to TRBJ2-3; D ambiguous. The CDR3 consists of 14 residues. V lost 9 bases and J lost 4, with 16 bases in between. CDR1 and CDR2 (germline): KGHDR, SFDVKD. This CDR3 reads CATQASGVADTQYF. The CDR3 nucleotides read TGTGCCACCCAGGCGTCAGGCGTGGCAGATACGCAGTATTTT.

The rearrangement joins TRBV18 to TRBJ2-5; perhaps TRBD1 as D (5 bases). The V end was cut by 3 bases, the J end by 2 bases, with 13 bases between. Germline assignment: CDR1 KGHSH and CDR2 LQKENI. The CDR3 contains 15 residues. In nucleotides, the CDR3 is TGTGCCAGCTCACCGATGCCAGGGATACAAGAGACCCAGTACTTC. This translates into CASSPMPGIQETQYF.

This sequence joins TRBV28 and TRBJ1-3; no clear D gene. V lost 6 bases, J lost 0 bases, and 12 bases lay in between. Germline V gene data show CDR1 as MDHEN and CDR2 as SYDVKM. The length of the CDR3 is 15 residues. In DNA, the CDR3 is TGTGCCAGCAGACCCCAGGCCCTCTCTGGAAACACCATATATTTT. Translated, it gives CASRPQALSGNTIYF.

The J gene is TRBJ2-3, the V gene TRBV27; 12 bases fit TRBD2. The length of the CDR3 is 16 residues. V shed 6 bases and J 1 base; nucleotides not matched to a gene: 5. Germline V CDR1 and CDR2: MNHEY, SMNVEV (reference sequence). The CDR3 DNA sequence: TGTGCCAGCAGCCAACTAGCGGGAGGACGCACAGATACGCAGTATTTT. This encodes CASSQLAGGRTDTQYF.

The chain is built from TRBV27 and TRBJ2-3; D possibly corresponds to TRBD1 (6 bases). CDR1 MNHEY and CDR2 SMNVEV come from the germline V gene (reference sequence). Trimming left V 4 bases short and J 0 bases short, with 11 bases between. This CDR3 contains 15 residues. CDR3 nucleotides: TGTGCCAGCAGTTACCAGGGGTCTAGCACAGATACGCAGTATTTT. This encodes CASSYQGSSTDTQYF.

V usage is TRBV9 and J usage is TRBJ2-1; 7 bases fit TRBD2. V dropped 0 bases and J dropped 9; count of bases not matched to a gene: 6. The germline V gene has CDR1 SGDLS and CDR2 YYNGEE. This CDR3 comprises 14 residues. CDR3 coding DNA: TGTGCCAGCAGCGTAGGGACTAGGTCAGGTGAGCAGTTCTTC. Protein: CASSVGTRSGEQFF.

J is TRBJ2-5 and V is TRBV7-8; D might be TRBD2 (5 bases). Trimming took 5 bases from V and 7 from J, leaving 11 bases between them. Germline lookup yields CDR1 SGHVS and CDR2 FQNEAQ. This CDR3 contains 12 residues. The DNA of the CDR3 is TGTGCCAGCAGCCCGACCCGGGGGACCCAGTACTTC. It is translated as CASSPTRGTQYF.

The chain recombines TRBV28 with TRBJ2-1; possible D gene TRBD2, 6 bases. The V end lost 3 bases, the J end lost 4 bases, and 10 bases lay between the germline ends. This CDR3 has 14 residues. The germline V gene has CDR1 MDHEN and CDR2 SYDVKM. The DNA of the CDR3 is TGTGCCAGCAGTTTGGGGGGTAGGTACAATGAGCAGTTCTTC. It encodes CASSLGGRYNEQFF. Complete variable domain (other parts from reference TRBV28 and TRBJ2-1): DVKVTQSSRYLVKRTGEKVFLECVQDMDHENMFWYRQDPGLGLRLIYFSYDVKMKEKGDIPEGYSVSREKKERFSLILESASTNQTSMYLCASSLGGRYNEQFFGPGTRLTVL.

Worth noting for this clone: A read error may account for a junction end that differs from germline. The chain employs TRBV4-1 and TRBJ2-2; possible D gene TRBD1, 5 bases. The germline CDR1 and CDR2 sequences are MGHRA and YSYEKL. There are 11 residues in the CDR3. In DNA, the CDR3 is TGCGCAAGCAAAGGGGCCGGGGAGCTGTTTTTT. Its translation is CASKGAGELFF.

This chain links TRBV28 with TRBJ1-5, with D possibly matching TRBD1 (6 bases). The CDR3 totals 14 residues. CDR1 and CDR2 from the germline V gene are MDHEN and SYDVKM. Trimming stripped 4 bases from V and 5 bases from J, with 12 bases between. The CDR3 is CASSSRQVDQPQHF. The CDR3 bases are TGTGCCAGCAGTTCCAGACAGGTCGATCAGCCCCAGCATTTT.

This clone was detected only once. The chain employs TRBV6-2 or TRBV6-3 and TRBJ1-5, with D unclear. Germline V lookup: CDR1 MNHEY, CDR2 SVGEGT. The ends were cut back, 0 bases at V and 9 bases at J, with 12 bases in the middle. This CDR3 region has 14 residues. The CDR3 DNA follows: TGTGCCAGCAGTTACTCGAGGGTGCTGGGGCCCCAGCATTTT. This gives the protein CASSYSRVLGPQHF.

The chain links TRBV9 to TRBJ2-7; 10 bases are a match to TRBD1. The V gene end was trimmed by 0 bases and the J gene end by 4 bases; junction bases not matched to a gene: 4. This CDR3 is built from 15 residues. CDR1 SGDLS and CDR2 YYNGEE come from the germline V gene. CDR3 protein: CASSVEPGQGYEQYF. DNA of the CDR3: TGTGCCAGCAGCGTAGAACCGGGACAGGGGTACGAGCAGTACTTC.

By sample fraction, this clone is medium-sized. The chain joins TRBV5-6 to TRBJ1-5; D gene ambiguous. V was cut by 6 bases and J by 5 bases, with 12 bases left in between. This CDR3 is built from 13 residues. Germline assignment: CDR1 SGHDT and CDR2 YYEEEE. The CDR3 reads CASTSIRDQPQHF. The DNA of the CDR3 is TGTGCCAGCACCTCGATTAGAGATCAGCCCCAGCATTTT.

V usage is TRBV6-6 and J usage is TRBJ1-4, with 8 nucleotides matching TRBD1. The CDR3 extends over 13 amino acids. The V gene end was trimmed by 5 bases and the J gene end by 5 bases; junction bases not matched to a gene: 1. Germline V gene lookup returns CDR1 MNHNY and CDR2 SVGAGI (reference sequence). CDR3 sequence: CASSRQGNEKLFF. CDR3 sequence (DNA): TGTGCCAGCAGTCGACAGGGGAATGAAAAACTGTTTTTT.